The 15 T cell receptor beta chains below all came from one sample that was sequenced in a study of blood T cell repertoires in COVID-19. The data were produced by immunoSEQ multiplex PCR, yet TCRdb's version contains in-frame clones alone and is incomplete. This repertoire shows approximately 280,000 clones, about nine tenths found once; its top ten account for approximately 2%. Sequenced sample: PBMCs or T cells enriched from blood (not recorded which). Every receptor here comes from a woman aged 55 to 70 who had recovered from COVID-19.

The genes are TRBV10-3 and TRBJ1-2, with D maybe TRBD1 (5 bases). Germline V gene data show CDR1 as ENHRY and CDR2 as SYGVKD. Trimming removed 3 bases from V and 3 bases from J, with 11 bases in between. The CDR3 is 14 amino acids. The CDR3 nucleotides read TGTGCCATCAGTGATAAGGGGCCTTACTATGGCTACACCTTC. Its translation is CAISDKGPYYGYTF.

The chain couples TRBV12-5 to TRBJ2-2, with 13 bases lining up with TRBD2. The germline gives CDR1 LGHNT, CDR2 FRNRAP. CDR3 length: 18 amino acids. The J segment lost 3 bases and the V segment lost 6 bases, leaving 10 bases of the junction unmatched. The CDR3 region has the DNA TGTGCTAGTGGCTTCCAACTAGCGGGAGGGCCCCACACCGGGGAGCTGTTTTTT. Translated, it gives CASGFQLAGGPHTGELFF. Variable domain in full (rest from reference TRBV12-5 and TRBJ2-2): DARVTQTPRHKVTEMGQEVTMRCQPILGHNTVFWYRQTMMQGLELLAYFRNRAPLDDSGMPKDRFSAEMPDATLATLKIQPSEPRDSAVYFCASGFQLAGGPHTGELFFGEGSRLTVL.

The V and J genes are TRBV5-3 and TRBJ2-3; D gene unclear. TRBV5-3 qualifies as an ORF whose function is uncertain. CDR3 length equals 18 residues. Trimming stripped 1 base from V and 0 bases from J, with 18 bases between. The CDR3 coding sequence is TGTGCCAGAAGCTTGCTGTTCCTGTCGGTGACTAGCACAGATACGCAGTATTTT. Translating it yields CARSLLFLSVTSTDTQYF.

V and J are TRBV30 and TRBJ1-2; a possible D gene is TRBD1 (6 bases). Germline V gene lookup returns CDR1 GTSNPN and CDR2 SVGIG (reference sequence). CDR3 length: 11 amino acids. V was shortened by 8 bases and J by 13 bases, with 20 bases between the two germline ends. The CDR3, as DNA: TGTGCCAGCCAGACAGGCACCTCTTGCACCTTC. As protein: CASQTGTSCTF.

The chain uses TRBV4-1 and TRBJ1-2, with D uncertain. Trimming stripped 2 bases from V and 3 bases from J, with 7 bases between. Germline V lookup: CDR1 MGHRA, CDR2 YSYEKL. The CDR3 loop spans 13 amino acids. Here the CDR3 reads CASSQTGYYGYTF. The DNA for the CDR3 is TGCGCCAGCAGCCAAACGGGTTACTATGGCTACACCTTC.

The chain has TRBV3-1 (or the pseudogene TRBV3-2) and TRBJ1-2; TRBD1 agrees at 9 bases. J gave up 5 bases and V 3 bases, and 4 bases lay outside the gene matches. Germline V CDR1 and CDR2: LGHDT, YNNKEL (reference sequence). The CDR3 covers 14 residues. The CDR3 DNA is TGTGCCAGCAGCCAGGACAGGGGTTGGTATGGCTACACCTTC. It specifies CASSQDRGWYGYTF.

The chain recombines TRBV18 with TRBJ1-4; 9 positions agree with TRBD1. V lost 0 bases, J lost 4 bases, and 6 bases stayed unmatched. This CDR3 has 17 amino acids. In germline, CDR1 is KGHSH, CDR2 LQKENI. The CDR3 DNA reads TGTGCCAGCTCACCACCGCCGGGACAGGGTTATAATGAAAAACTGTTTTTT. Encoded protein: CASSPPPGQGYNEKLFF.

This clone showed up just a few times. The V gene is TRBV28, the J gene TRBJ1-1, with D possibly matching TRBD1 (5 bases). Germline lookup yields CDR1 MDHEN and CDR2 SYDVKM. V lost 10 bases to trimming and J lost 6 bases, with 15 bases between them. The CDR3 has 12 residues. The CDR3 spells CATKKQVSEAFF. DNA for the CDR3: TGTGCCACCAAAAAACAGGTTTCTGAAGCTTTCTTT.

The chain recombines TRBV3-1 (or the pseudogene TRBV3-2) with TRBJ2-7, with 8 bases fitting TRBD1. The CDR3 has 16 amino acids. V dropped 3 bases and J dropped 0; count of bases not matched to a gene: 7. CDR1 is LGHDT and CDR2 is YNNKEL in the germline V gene (reference sequence). The CDR3 region has the DNA TGTGCCAGCAGCCAGGACGACAGGGGCTTCTCCTACGAGCAGTACTTC. Translated: CASSQDDRGFSYEQYF.

This chain links TRBV14 with TRBJ1-1; no definite D call. The CDR3 has 15 residues. Trimming cost V 4 bases and J 5 bases, with 17 bases left between them. The germline V gene has CDR1 SGHDN and CDR2 FVKESK. The CDR3, as DNA: TGTGCCAGCAGCCTCGGGGTGGGAAGTGGGACTGAAGCTTTCTTT. Protein sequence: CASSLGVGSGTEAFF. Supplemented by reference TRBV14 and TRBJ1-1, the full variable domain reads EAGVTQFPSHSVIEKGQTVTLRCDPISGHDNLYWYRRVMGKEIKFLLHFVKESKQDESGMPNNRFLAERTGGTYSTLKVQPAELEDSGVYFCASSLGVGSGTEAFFGQGTRLTVV.

A single count supports this clone. The V and J genes are TRBV5-8 and TRBJ2-5; tentative D call: TRBD1 (5 bases). The CDR3 contains 14 residues. The V end lost 2 bases, the J end lost 4 bases, and 12 bases lay between the germline ends. Per the germline V gene, CDR1 is SGHTS and CDR2 is YDEGEE. CDR3 nucleotides: TGTGCCAGCAGCTTAATTTGGGGCCCAGAGACCCAGTACTTC. It encodes CASSLIWGPETQYF.

The CDR3 reads CASSVGTADQPQHF. CDR3 coding DNA: TGTGCCAGCAGCGTCGGGACAGCCGATCAGCCCCAGCATTTT. The chain recombines TRBV3-1 (or the pseudogene TRBV3-2) with TRBJ1-5; 7 bases agree with TRBD1. The germline gives CDR1 LGHDT, CDR2 YNNKEL (reference sequence). The CDR3 has 14 amino acids. Germline trimming cut 5 bases from V and 5 bases from J; bases unmatched to any gene: 6.

The CDR3 DNA reads TGTGCCAGCAGATCTTCTCGACAGGGGATGGTACGGTCCGGGGAGCTGTTTTTT. It translates to CASRSSRQGMVRSGELFF. V and J are TRBV3-1 (or the pseudogene TRBV3-2) and TRBJ2-2; 8 bases agree with TRBD1. The germline CDR1 and CDR2 sequences are LGHDT and YNNKEL (reference sequence). The CDR3 has 18 amino acids. Germline trimming cut 6 bases from V and 6 bases from J; bases unmatched to any gene: 18.

This clone was picked up a small number of times. This rearrangement joins TRBV3-1 (or the pseudogene TRBV3-2) to TRBJ2-1; 7 bases agree with TRBD2. The CDR3 is 11 amino acids. The germline V gene has CDR1 LGHDT and CDR2 YNNKEL (reference sequence). The V gene end was trimmed by 3 bases and the J gene end by 12 bases; junction bases not matched to a gene: 2. CDR3: CASSHVAGQFF. CDR3 sequence (DNA): TGTGCCAGCAGCCACGTAGCGGGGCAGTTCTTC.

The chain is built from TRBV12-3 or TRBV12-4 and TRBJ1-1; D is ambiguous. Trimming removed 2 bases at V and 6 bases at J, with 7 bases between. The CDR3 is made up of 12 amino acids. The CDR3: CASSLPDSEAFF. The DNA for the CDR3 is TGTGCCAGCAGTTTACCGGACTCTGAAGCTTTCTTT.